This T cell receptor beta chain was found in a study of breast tumors, draining lymph nodes, adjacent tissues. A single record per CDR3 protein comes from TCRdb applying MiXCR to the multiplex PCR reads. The sample lists about 7,600 distinct CDR3 sequences, under 85% occurring once. Per the germline V gene, CDR1 is SNHLY and CDR2 is FYNNEI. With 3 bases removed from V and 6 bases from J, the gap between germline ends came to 14 bases. The CDR3 runs 14 residues. The TCR originated in a female donor with breast cancer. Some clones in this sample may be carry-over from other donors' samples. Sequenced input: tumor-adjacent breast tissue. The rearrangement joins TRBV2 to TRBJ2-5; D call uncertain. The chain's CDR3 is CASSDSLVRQTQYF. For the CDR3, the DNA is TGTGCCAGCAGTGATAGCCTAGTCAGACAGACCCAGTACTTC.